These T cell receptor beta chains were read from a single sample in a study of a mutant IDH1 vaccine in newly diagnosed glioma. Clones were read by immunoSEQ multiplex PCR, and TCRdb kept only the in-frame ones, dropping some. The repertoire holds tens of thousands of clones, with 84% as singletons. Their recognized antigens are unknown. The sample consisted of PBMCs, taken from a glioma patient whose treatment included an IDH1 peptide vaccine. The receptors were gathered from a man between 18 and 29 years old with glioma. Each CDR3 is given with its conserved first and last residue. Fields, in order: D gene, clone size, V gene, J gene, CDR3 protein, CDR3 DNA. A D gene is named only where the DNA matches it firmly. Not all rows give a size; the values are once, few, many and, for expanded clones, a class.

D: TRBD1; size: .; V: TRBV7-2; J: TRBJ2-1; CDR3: CASSPRTGTYNEQFF; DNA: TGTGCCAGCAGCCCTCGGACAGGGACCTACAATGAGCAGTTCTTC
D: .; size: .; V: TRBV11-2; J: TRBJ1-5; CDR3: CASSLGPSQPQHF; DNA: TGTGCCAGCAGCTTGGGCCCCAGTCAGCCCCAGCATTTT
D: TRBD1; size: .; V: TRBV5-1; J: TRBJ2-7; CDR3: CASSFRGPYEQYF; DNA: TGCGCCAGCAGCTTCAGGGGGCCCTACGAGCAGTACTTC
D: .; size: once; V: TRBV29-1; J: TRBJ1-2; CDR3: CSVGGYDYGYTF; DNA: TGCAGCGTTGGGGGGTATGACTATGGCTACACCTTC
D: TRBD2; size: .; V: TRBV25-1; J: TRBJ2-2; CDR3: CASKRPPGLAPNTGELFF; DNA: TGTGCCAGCAAGAGGCCCCCCGGACTAGCGCCGAACACCGGGGAGCTGTTTTTT
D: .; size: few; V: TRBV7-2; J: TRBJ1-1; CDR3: CASSSGWGRTEAFF; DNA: TGTGCCAGCAGCTCCGGGTGGGGGAGGACTGAAGCTTTCTTT
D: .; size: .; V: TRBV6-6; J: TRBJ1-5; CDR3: CASRDTHRYNQPQHF; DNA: TGTGCCAGCAGGGATACGCACAGATACAATCAGCCCCAGCATTTT
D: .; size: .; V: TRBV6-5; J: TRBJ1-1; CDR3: CASSYYQSNTEAFF; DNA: TGTGCCAGCAGTTACTATCAGTCGAACACTGAAGCTTTCTTT
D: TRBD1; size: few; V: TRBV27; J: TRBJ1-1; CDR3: CASRQGMRTEAFF; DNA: TGTGCCAGCAGACAGGGGATGAGAACTGAAGCTTTCTTT
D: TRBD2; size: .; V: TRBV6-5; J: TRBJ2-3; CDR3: CASRRGGTDTQYF; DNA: TGTGCCAGCAGGCGGGGGGGGACAGATACGCAGTATTTT
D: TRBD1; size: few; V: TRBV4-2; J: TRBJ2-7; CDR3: CASSHGTVFSYEQYF; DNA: TGTGCCAGCAGCCATGGGACAGTCTTCTCCTACGAGCAGTACTTC
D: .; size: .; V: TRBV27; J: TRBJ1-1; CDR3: CASSPGHLNTEAFF; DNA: TGTGCCAGCAGTCCGGGACACCTGAACACTGAAGCTTTCTTT
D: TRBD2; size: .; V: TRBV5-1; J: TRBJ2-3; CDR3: CASSLDDSGVLPSTDTQYF; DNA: TGCGCCAGCAGCTTGGATGATAGCGGGGTGCTACCTAGCACAGATACGCAGTATTTT
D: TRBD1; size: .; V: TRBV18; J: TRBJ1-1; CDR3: CASSPLGTGGAGTEAFF; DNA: TGTGCCAGCTCACCCCTCGGGACAGGGGGCGCGGGGACTGAAGCTTTCTTT
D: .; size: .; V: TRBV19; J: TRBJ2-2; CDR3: CASSIDRGAHTGELFF; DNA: TGTGCCAGTAGTATAGATCGGGGCGCGCACACCGGGGAGCTGTTTTTT
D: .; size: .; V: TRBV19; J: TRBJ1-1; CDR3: CASSADRNTEAFF; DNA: TGTGCCAGTAGTGCCGACAGGAACACTGAAGCTTTCTTT
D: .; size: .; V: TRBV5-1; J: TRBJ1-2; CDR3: CASSLGEMRDTRDGYTF; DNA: TGCGCCAGCAGCTTGGGGGAAATGAGGGACACGAGGGATGGCTACACCTTC
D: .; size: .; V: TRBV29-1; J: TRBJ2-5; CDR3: CSVPYRDADQETQYF; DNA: TGCAGCGTTCCCTACAGGGACGCCGACCAAGAGACCCAGTACTTC
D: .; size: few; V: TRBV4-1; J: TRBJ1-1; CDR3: CASSPLRDTEAFF; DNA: TGCGCCAGCAGCCCCTTGAGGGACACTGAAGCTTTCTTT
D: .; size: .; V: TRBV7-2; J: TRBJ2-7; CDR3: CASSLDPGKAYEQYF; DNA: TGTGCCAGCAGCTTAGACCCCGGGAAGGCCTACGAGCAGTACTTC
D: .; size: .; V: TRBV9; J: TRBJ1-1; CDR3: CASSVGVTNTEAFF; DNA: TGTGCCAGCAGCGTAGGAGTTACCAACACTGAAGCTTTCTTT
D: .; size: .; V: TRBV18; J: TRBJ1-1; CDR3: CASSLRSGQVNTEAFF; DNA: TGTGCCAGCTCACTACGTTCGGGACAAGTGAACACTGAAGCTTTCTTT
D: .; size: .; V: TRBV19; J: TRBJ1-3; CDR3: CASSVRGHVSGNTIYF; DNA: TGTGCCAGTAGTGTAAGGGGACATGTCTCTGGAAACACCATATATTTT
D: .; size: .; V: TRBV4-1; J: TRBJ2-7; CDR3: CASSQGADRPYEQYF; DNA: TGCGCCAGCAGCCAGGGAGCGGACAGACCCTACGAGCAGTACTTC